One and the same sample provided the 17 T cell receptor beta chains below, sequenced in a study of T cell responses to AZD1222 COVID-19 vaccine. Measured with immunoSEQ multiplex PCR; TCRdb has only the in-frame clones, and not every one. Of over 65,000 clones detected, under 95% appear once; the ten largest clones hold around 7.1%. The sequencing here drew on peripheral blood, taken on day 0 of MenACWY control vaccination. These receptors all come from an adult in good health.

CDR3 in DNA: TGTGCCACCAGCAGATTAGGGCAGAACACCGGGGAGCTGTTTTTT. This codes for CATSRLGQNTGELFF. The V call is TRBV15, the J call TRBJ2-2; D remains ambiguous. CDR1 and CDR2 from the germline V gene are LNHNV and YYDKDF (reference sequence). Trimming removed 2 bases from V and 1 base from J, with 8 bases in between. The CDR3 is 15 residues long. Combining the CDR3 with reference TRBV15 and TRBJ2-2 gives the whole variable domain DAMVIQNPRYQVTQFGKPVTLSCSQTLNHNVMYWYQQKSSQAPKLLFHYYDKDFNNEADTPDNFQSRRPNTSFCFLDIRSPGLGDTAMYLCATSRLGQNTGELFFGEGSRLTVL.

Here the CDR3 DNA reads TGTGCCAGCAGCGGACACAGTTCCTACGAGCAGTACTTC. It encodes CASSGHSSYEQYF. The chain combines TRBV9 with TRBJ2-7; D ambiguous. Trimming stripped 3 bases from V and 1 base from J, with 8 bases between. The CDR3 consists of 13 residues. Germline V CDR1 and CDR2: SGDLS, YYNGEE.

In nucleotides, the CDR3 is TGTGCCAGCACCCTAACCCAGGGCTGGTCACCCCTCCACTTT. Its protein product is CASTLTQGWSPLHF. V is TRBV27 and J is TRBJ1-6; TRBD1 is a possible D gene (5 bases). CDR3 length equals 14 residues. In germline, CDR1 is MNHEY, CDR2 SMNVEV (reference sequence). Trimming shortened V by 7 bases and J by 10 bases, and 17 bases separated the two germline ends.

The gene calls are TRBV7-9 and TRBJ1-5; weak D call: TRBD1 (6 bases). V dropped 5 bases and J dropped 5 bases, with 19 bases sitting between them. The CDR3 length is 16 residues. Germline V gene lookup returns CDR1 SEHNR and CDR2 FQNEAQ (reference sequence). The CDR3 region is CASSHAAGGGHQPQHF. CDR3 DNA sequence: TGTGCCAGCAGCCATGCCGCTGGGGGCGGGCATCAGCCCCAGCATTTT.

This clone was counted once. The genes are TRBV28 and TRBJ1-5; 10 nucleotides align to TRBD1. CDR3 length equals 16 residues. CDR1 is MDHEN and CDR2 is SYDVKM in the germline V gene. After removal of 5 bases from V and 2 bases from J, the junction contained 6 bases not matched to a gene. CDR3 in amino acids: CASSGRQGAGNQPQHF. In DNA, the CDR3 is TGTGCCAGCAGTGGGAGACAGGGGGCAGGCAATCAGCCCCAGCATTTT.

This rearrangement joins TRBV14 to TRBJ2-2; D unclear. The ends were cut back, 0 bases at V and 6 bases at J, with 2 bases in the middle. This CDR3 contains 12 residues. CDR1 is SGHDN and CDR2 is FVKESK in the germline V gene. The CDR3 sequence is CASSQEPGELFF. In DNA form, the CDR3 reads TGTGCCAGCAGCCAAGAGCCCGGGGAGCTGTTTTTT.

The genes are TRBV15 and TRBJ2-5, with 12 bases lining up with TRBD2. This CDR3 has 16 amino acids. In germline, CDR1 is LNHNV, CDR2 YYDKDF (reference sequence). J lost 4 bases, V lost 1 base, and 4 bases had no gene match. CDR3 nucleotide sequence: TGTGCCACCAGCAGAGCGACTAGCGGGAGTACAGAGACCCAGTACTTC. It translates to CATSRATSGSTETQYF.

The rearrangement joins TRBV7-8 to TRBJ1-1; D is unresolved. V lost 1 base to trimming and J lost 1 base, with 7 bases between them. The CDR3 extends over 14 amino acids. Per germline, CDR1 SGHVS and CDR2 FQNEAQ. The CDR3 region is CASSLGMANTEAFF. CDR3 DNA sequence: TGTGCCAGCAGCTTAGGGATGGCGAACACTGAAGCTTTCTTT.

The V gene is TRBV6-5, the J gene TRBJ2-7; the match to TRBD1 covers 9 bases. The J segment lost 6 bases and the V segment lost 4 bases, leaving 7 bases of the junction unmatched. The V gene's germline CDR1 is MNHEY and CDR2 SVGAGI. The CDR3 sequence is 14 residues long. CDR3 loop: CASSSGQGLTEQYF. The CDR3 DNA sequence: TGTGCCAGCAGTTCCGGACAGGGGCTTACCGAGCAGTACTTC.

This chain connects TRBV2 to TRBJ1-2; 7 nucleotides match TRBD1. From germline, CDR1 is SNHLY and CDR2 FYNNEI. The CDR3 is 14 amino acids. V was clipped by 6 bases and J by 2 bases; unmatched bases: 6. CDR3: CASRDPTGNYGYTF. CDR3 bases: TGTGCCAGCAGAGATCCGACAGGGAACTATGGCTACACCTTC.

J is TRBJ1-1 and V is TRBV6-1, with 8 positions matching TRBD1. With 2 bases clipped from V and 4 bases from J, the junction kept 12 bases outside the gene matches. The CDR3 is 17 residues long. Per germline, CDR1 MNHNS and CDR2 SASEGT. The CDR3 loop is CASSEPGGSRRGTEAFF. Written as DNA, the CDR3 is TGTGCCAGCAGTGAACCAGGGGGCTCTCGTCGGGGCACTGAAGCTTTCTTT.

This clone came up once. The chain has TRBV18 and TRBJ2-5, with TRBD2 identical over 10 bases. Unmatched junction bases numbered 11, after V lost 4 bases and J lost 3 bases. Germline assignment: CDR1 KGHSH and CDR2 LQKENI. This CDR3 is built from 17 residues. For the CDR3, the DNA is TGTGCCAGCTCACGAACCGCGACTAGCGGGTACAAAGAGACCCAGTACTTC. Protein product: CASSRTATSGYKETQYF.

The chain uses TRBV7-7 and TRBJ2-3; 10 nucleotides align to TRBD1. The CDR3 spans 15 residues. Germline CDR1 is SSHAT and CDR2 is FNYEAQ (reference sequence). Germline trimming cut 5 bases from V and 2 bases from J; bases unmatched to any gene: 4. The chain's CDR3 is CASSPGTGDTDTQYF. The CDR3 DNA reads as TGTGCCAGCAGCCCCGGGACAGGGGACACAGATACGCAGTATTTT.

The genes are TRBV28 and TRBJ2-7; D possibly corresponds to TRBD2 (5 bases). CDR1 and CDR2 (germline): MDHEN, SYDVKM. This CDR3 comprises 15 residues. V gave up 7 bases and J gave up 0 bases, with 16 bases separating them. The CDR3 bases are TGTGCCAGCACCCCGGGGAGCGGCCCCTCCTACGAGCAGTACTTC. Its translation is CASTPGSGPSYEQYF.

CDR3 sequence (DNA): TGTGCCAGCAGCCTTAGCGGGAGCGACTACAATGAGCAGTTCTTC. It specifies CASSLSGSDYNEQFF. The V gene is TRBV6-5, the J gene TRBJ2-1, with 9 bases aligning to TRBD2. CDR1 and CDR2 from the germline V gene are MNHEY and SVGAGI. CDR3 size: 15 residues. Trimming cost V 6 bases and J 3 bases; bases outside gene matches: 6.

Written as DNA, the CDR3 is TGCGCCAGCAGCTTACAGGCCAACCACGGGGATGAGCAGTTCTTC. Translated: CASSLQANHGDEQFF. The chain joins TRBV5-1 to TRBJ2-1; the D gene could be TRBD1 or TRBD2 (5 bases each). The ends were cut back, 2 bases at V and 8 bases at J, with 17 bases in the middle. Germline lookup yields CDR1 SGHRS and CDR2 YFSETQ. There are 15 residues in the CDR3.

CDR3 coding DNA: TGTGCCAGCAGCCTCGACCCCGGGCGACCCCTCCACTTT. Its protein product is CASSLDPGRPLHF. This chain connects TRBV7-9 to TRBJ1-6; D remains unclear. The V and J ends lost 5 bases and 12 bases respectively, with 14 bases between them. This CDR3 comprises 13 residues. Germline V gene sequence: CDR1 SEHNR, CDR2 FQNEAQ (reference sequence). Filled out from reference TRBV7-9 and TRBJ1-6, the complete variable domain reads DTGVSQNPRHKITKRGQNVTFRCDPISEHNRLYWYRQTLGQGPEFLTYFQNEAQLEKSRLLSDRFSAERPKGSFSTLEIQRTEQGDSAMYLCASSLDPGRPLHFGNGTRLTVT.